Here is one T cell receptor (beta chain) with its context. No antigen is known for it. Some clones are missing from TCRdb's copy, which holds only in-frame ones; the method was immunoSEQ multiplex PCR. This table has under 1,100,000 clones, about 75% appearing once. The data are from a study of shared clonotypes between healthy human individuals. Study-level results: In this cohort, only blood was sampled, and tissue repertoires likely differ. Rarefaction gave evidence that sorted-subset sequencing remained incomplete despite large depth.

None of the donors, who were healthy HIV-negative adults, had recently had acute infections or vaccinations. The split of CD4+ cells yielded CD45RA+ naive and CD45RA-negative memory subsets. The V end lost 5 bases, the J end lost 4 bases, and 15 bases lay between the germline ends. The CDR3 runs 15 residues. Looked up from germline, CDR1 is SGHTA and CDR2 is FQGNSA. The origin of this receptor is a man aged 18 to 35 in good health. Specimen: memory CD4+ T cells sorted from blood. Subset in this sample: CD45RA-negative fraction. This chain links TRBV7-2 with TRBJ1-3; TRBD1 might be the D (6 bases). Written as DNA, the CDR3 is TGTGCCAGCAGCAAATCAGCGGGGGGCGGAAACACCATATATTTT. It is translated as CASSKSAGGGNTIYF.